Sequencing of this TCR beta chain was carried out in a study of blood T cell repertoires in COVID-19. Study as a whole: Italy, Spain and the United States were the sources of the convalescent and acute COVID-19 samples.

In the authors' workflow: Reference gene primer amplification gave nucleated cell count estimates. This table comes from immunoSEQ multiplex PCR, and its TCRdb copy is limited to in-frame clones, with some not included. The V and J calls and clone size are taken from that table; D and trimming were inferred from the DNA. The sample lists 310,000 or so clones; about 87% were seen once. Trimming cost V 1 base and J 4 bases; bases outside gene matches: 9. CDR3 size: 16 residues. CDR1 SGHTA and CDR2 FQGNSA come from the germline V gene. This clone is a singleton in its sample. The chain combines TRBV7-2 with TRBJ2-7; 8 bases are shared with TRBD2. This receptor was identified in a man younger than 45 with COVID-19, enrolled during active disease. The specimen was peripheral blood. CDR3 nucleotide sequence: TGTGCCAGCAGCTTAGGGGCGGGAGGACTTAATTACGAGCAGTACTTC. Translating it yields CASSLGAGGLNYEQYF.